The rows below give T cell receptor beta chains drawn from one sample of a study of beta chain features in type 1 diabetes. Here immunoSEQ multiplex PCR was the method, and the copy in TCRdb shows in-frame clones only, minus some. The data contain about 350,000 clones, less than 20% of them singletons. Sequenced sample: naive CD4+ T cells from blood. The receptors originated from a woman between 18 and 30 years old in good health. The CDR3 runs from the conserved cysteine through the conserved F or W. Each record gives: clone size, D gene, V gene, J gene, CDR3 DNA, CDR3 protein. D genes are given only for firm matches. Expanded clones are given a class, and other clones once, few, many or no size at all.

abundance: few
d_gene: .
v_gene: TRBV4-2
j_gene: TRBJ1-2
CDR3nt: TGTGCCAGCAGCCCAGGAGGGGCAGGAAGTTATGGCTACACCTTC
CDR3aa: CASSPGGAGSYGYTF

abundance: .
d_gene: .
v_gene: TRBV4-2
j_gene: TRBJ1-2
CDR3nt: TGTGCCAGCAGCCAAGAGGCGGCCTACTATGGCTACACCTTC
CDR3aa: CASSQEAAYYGYTF

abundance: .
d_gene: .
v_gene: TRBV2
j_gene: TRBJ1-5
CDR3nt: TGTGCCAGCAGAGGGTGGACAGTAGAACAGCCCCAGCATTTT
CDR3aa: CASRGWTVEQPQHF

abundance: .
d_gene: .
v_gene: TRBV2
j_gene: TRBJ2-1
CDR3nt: TGTGCCAGCAGTGGTCAGGACACTTACAATGAGCAGTTCTTC
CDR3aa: CASSGQDTYNEQFF

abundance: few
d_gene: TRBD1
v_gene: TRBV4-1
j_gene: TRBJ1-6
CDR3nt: TGCGCCAGCAGCCAAGGTGGGACAGGGGTAGAACCCCTCCACTTT
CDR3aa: CASSQGGTGVEPLHF

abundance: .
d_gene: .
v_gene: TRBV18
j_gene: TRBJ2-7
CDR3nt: TGTGCCAGCCATGGGGGCACAGGGAGCTCCTACGAGCAGTACTTC
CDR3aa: CASHGGTGSSYEQYF

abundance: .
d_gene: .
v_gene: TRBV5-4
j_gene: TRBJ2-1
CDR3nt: TGTGCCAGCAGCTTGGAAACGGGGGATGAGCAGTTCTTC
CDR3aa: CASSLETGDEQFF

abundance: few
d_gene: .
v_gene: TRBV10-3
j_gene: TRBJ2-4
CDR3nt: TGTGCCATCAGTGAAGGGGCTAACATTCAGTACTTC
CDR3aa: CAISEGANIQYF

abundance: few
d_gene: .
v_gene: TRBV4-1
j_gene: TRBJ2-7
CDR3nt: TGCGCCAGCAGCCAAGATAGCTTGGGTTGGAGGGACAGAAGCAACGAGCAGTACTTC
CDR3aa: CASSQDSLGWRDRSNEQYF

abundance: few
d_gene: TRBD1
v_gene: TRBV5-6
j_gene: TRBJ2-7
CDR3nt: TGTGCCAGCAGTCTCGACAGGGGGCTAGGAGACGAGCAGTACTTC
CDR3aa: CASSLDRGLGDEQYF

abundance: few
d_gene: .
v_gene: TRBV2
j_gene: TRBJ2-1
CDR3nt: TGTGCCAGCAGTGAAGCAGCACAGGTCCATGAGCAGTTCTTC
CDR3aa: CASSEAAQVHEQFF

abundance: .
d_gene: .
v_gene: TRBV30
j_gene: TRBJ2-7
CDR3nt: TGTGCCTGGTTGCCCGTGGGGACTCCCCCGTACGAGCAGTACTTC
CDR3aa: CAWLPVGTPPYEQYF

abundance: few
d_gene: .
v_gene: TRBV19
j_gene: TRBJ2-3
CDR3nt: TGTGCCAGTAAATCCCCAGGCGATACGCAGTATTTT
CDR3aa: CASKSPGDTQYF

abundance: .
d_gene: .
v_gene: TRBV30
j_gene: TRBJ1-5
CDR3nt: TGTGCCTGGAGTGGTCAGGGTACCTTGAGGCAGCCCCAGCATTTT
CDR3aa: CAWSGQGTLRQPQHF

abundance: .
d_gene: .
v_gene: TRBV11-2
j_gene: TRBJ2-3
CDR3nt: TGTGCCAGCAGCGTGGCACCAAATACGCAGTATTTT
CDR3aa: CASSVAPNTQYF

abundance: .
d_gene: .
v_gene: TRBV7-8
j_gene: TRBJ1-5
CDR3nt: TGTGCCAGCAGCTTAGATGGGCAGTCAGGTCAGCCCCAGCATTTT
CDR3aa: CASSLDGQSGQPQHF